A selection of T cell receptor beta chains follows, all from one sample in a study of blood T cell repertoires in COVID-19. Some clones are missing from TCRdb's copy, which holds only in-frame ones; the method was immunoSEQ multiplex PCR. Of approximately 90,000 clones in the sample, about 86% were seen once. Sequencing used peripheral blood. The receptors here all came from a man older than 75 with active or convalescent COVID-19. Each CDR3 is given with its conserved first and last residue. Fields, in order: V gene, clone size, J gene, D gene, CDR3 protein, CDR3 DNA. A D gene is named only where the DNA matches it firmly. The size of a clone is reported for some rows only, either as once, few or many, or as a class for expanded clones.

>TRBV12-3/TRBV12-4|-|TRBJ2-2|-
CASSLEGAGELFF
TGTGCCAGCAGTTTGGAAGGAGCCGGGGAGCTGTTTTTT
>TRBV4-3|-|TRBJ2-1|TRBD1
CASSQDPRGLSYNEQFF
TGCGCCAGCAGCCAAGATCCCAGGGGGCTATCCTACAATGAGCAGTTCTTC
>TRBV27|few|TRBJ1-1|TRBD1
CASSIRQGMGTEAFF
TGTGCCAGCAGTATCCGACAGGGGATGGGCACTGAAGCTTTCTTT
>TRBV4-1|few|TRBJ1-1|TRBD1
CASSPDRVRSEAFF
TGCGCCAGCAGCCCGGACAGGGTCCGATCTGAAGCTTTCTTT
>TRBV10-3|-|TRBJ2-1|TRBD2
CAISENSGRYNEQFF
TGTGCCATCAGTGAGAATAGCGGGAGGTACAATGAGCAGTTCTTC
>TRBV3-1/TRBV3-2|-|TRBJ1-6|-
CASNLLRVSPLHF
TGTGCCAGCAACCTATTGAGGGTTTCACCCCTCCACTTT
>TRBV7-8|-|TRBJ1-3|TRBD1
CASSPRTGDGNTIYF
TGTGCCAGCAGCCCCCGGACAGGGGACGGAAACACCATATATTTT
>TRBV9|-|TRBJ1-2|TRBD1
CASSLLVTGDGYTF
TGTGCCAGCAGCTTGCTAGTGACAGGGGATGGCTACACCTTC
>TRBV4-3|-|TRBJ1-2|-
CASSQVSGVGWGYTF
TGCGCCAGCAGCCAAGTTAGCGGGGTCGGGTGGGGCTACACCTTC
>TRBV15|once|TRBJ1-1|-
CATSVDRNTEAFF
TGTGCCACCAGCGTGGACAGGAACACTGAAGCTTTCTTT
>TRBV6-2/TRBV6-3|-|TRBJ1-2|-
CASSYSINRGTLANYGYTF
TGTGCCAGCAGTTACTCGATCAACCGAGGGACATTAGCTAACTATGGCTACACCTTC
>TRBV30|-|TRBJ1-2|-
CACPGNYYGYTF
TGTGCCTGTCCAGGGAATTACTATGGCTACACCTTC
>TRBV7-3|-|TRBJ2-1|-
CASSSSPGTTYNEQFF
TGTGCCAGCAGTTCTTCCCCCGGGACAACATACAATGAGCAGTTCTTC
>TRBV4-2|once|TRBJ1-1|-
CASSQDQRSQNTEAFF
TGTGCCAGCAGCCAAGATCAAAGGAGTCAGAACACTGAAGCTTTCTTT
>TRBV7-8|-|TRBJ2-5|TRBD2
CASSILTPGLAVWETQYF
TGTGCCAGCAGCATACTCACACCGGGACTAGCGGTCTGGGAGACCCAGTACTTC
>TRBV5-1|-|TRBJ2-1|-
CASSSGGSYNEQFF
TGCGCCAGCAGCTCCGGGGGATCCTACAATGAGCAGTTCTTC
>TRBV7-9|-|TRBJ2-7|TRBD1
CASARQGAYEQYF
TGTGCCAGCGCCAGACAGGGCGCCTACGAGCAGTACTTC
>TRBV7-9|-|TRBJ1-5|-
CASSIGGAVNQPQHF
TGTGCCAGCAGCATCGGCGGGGCAGTTAATCAGCCCCAGCATTTT
>TRBV19|-|TRBJ1-1|-
CASSLAAEAFF
TGTGCCAGTAGCCTAGCCGCTGAAGCTTTCTTT
>TRBV5-5|-|TRBJ1-1|TRBD1
CASRRDRVENTEAFF
TGTGCCAGCAGACGGGACAGGGTGGAGAACACTGAAGCTTTCTTT
>TRBV15|-|TRBJ1-2|TRBD1
CATSRGTGMDGYTF
TGTGCCACCAGCAGAGGGACAGGGATGGATGGCTACACCTTC
>TRBV19|-|TRBJ1-1|-
CASSTSLQGGDTEAFF
TGTGCCAGTAGTACCTCCTTACAGGGTGGTGACACTGAAGCTTTCTTT
>TRBV9|-|TRBJ1-3|TRBD1
CASSKTGASSGNTIYF
TGTGCCAGCAGCAAAACAGGGGCCAGCTCTGGAAACACCATATATTTT
>TRBV2|-|TRBJ1-2|-
CASRVELSGYTF
TGTGCCAGCAGAGTGGAGTTAAGTGGCTACACCTTC
>TRBV29-1|-|TRBJ1-1|-
CSVSSWGETEAFF
TGCAGCGTTAGTTCCTGGGGAGAAACTGAAGCTTTCTTT
>TRBV28|-|TRBJ1-5|TRBD1
CASSPIWDRGGQPQHF
TGTGCCAGCAGCCCGATTTGGGACAGGGGCGGTCAGCCCCAGCATTTT
>TRBV19|-|TRBJ2-7|-
CASSKERTAQGAEQYF
TGTGCCAGTAGTAAGGAAAGGACGGCGCAAGGGGCCGAGCAGTACTTC
>TRBV7-6|once|TRBJ2-7|TRBD2
CASSHMNWEGYEQYF
TGTGCCAGCAGCCACATGAACTGGGAGGGATACGAGCAGTACTTC
>TRBV2|-|TRBJ1-3|-
CASTRGISGNTIYF
TGTGCCAGCACCCGAGGAATTTCTGGAAACACCATATATTTT
>TRBV3-1/TRBV3-2|-|TRBJ1-1|-
CASSLNGLGTEAFF
TGTGCCAGCAGCCTTAATGGACTGGGCACTGAAGCTTTCTTT
>TRBV5-4|once|TRBJ1-5|-
CASSLGSGVNQPQHF
TGTGCCAGCAGCTTGGGTTCAGGCGTCAATCAGCCCCAGCATTTT
>TRBV7-9|-|TRBJ1-2|-
CASSPPRTAYGYTF
TGTGCCAGCAGTCCACCGCGGACAGCCTATGGCTACACCTTC
>TRBV12-3/TRBV12-4|-|TRBJ2-5|-
CASSLSGVETQYF
TGTGCCAGCAGTTTATCGGGAGTAGAGACCCAGTACTTC
>TRBV12-5|-|TRBJ1-6|-
CASGSQSTGNSPLHF
TGTGCTAGTGGTTCCCAGTCGACGGGTAATTCACCCCTCCACTTT
>TRBV15|-|TRBJ2-5|-
CATSRDEAETQYF
TGTGCCACCAGCAGAGACGAAGCTGAGACCCAGTACTTC
>TRBV3-1/TRBV3-2|-|TRBJ2-6|-
CASSPGGAVGSGANVLTF
TGTGCCAGCAGCCCGGGTGGGGCCGTGGGCTCTGGGGCCAACGTCCTGACTTTC
>TRBV5-5|-|TRBJ2-4|-
CASSLVSSVIAKNIQYF
TGTGCCAGCAGCTTGGTCAGTAGCGTAATAGCCAAAAACATTCAGTACTTC
>TRBV29-1|few|TRBJ2-7|TRBD2
CSVSTSGIYEQYF
TGCAGCGTTTCAACTAGCGGGATCTACGAGCAGTACTTC
>TRBV28|once|TRBJ1-1|-
CASSLGGSEAFF
TGTGCCAGCAGTTTAGGCGGCAGTGAAGCTTTCTTT
>TRBV3-1/TRBV3-2|-|TRBJ1-5|TRBD1
CASSQGQGSNQPQHF
TGTGCCAGCAGCCAAGGACAGGGTTCCAATCAGCCCCAGCATTTT
>TRBV6-5|-|TRBJ1-2|-
CASSYLPTGLGYGYTF
TGTGCCAGCAGTTACTTACCGACAGGTCTAGGGTATGGCTACACCTTC
>TRBV7-2|-|TRBJ2-1|-
CASSLSTSSYNEQFF
TGTGCCAGCAGCTTATCGACTAGCTCCTACAATGAGCAGTTCTTC
>TRBV7-3|-|TRBJ2-2|-
CASSLTVQGYTGELFF
TGTGCCAGCAGCTTAACGGTACAGGGTTACACCGGGGAGCTGTTTTTT
>TRBV5-6|-|TRBJ1-4|-
CASSLGGDGPYGEKLFF
TGTGCCAGCAGCTTAGGAGGGGACGGGCCATACGGGGAAAAACTATTTTTT
>TRBV3-1/TRBV3-2|-|TRBJ1-5|-
CASSQGTYSNQPQHF
TGTGCCAGCAGCCAAGGTACATATAGCAATCAGCCCCAGCATTTT
>TRBV18|-|TRBJ2-1|-
CASSPRTGEYEQFF
TGTGCCAGCTCACCCCGGACTGGAGAATATGAGCAGTTCTTC
>TRBV11-2|-|TRBJ1-6|TRBD1
CASSLETGNNSPLHF
TGTGCCAGCAGCTTAGAGACAGGGAATAATTCACCCCTCCACTTT
>TRBV7-2|-|TRBJ2-1|TRBD2
CASSPAGLAVNEQFF
TGTGCCAGCAGCCCAGCTGGACTAGCAGTGAATGAGCAGTTCTTC
>TRBV6-4|-|TRBJ2-1|TRBD2
CASSDSGGRRAGEQFF
TGTGCCAGCAGTGACTCTGGCGGGAGACGGGCTGGTGAGCAGTTCTTC
>TRBV7-9|-|TRBJ2-2|-
CASSPRDSGTNTGELFF
TGTGCCAGCAGCCCCCGAGATAGCGGAACGAACACCGGGGAGCTGTTTTTT
>TRBV28|-|TRBJ1-2|-
CASSFRGSNYGYTF
TGTGCCAGCAGTTTCAGGGGCTCTAACTATGGCTACACCTTC
>TRBV19|once|TRBJ1-1|TRBD1
CASSVRDRGNTEAFF
TGTGCCAGTAGTGTGCGGGACAGGGGGAACACTGAAGCTTTCTTT
>TRBV6-2/TRBV6-3|-|TRBJ2-7|-
CASSGLGSSSYEQYF
TGTGCCAGCAGTGGCTTGGGCAGTAGCTCCTACGAGCAGTACTTC
>TRBV6-5|-|TRBJ2-1|TRBD2
CASSRAGSNEQFF
TGTGCCAGCAGCCGAGCGGGAAGTAATGAGCAGTTCTTC
>TRBV7-6|-|TRBJ1-3|-
CASSLERGHSGNTIYF
TGTGCCAGCAGCTTAGAAAGAGGACACTCTGGAAACACCATATATTTT